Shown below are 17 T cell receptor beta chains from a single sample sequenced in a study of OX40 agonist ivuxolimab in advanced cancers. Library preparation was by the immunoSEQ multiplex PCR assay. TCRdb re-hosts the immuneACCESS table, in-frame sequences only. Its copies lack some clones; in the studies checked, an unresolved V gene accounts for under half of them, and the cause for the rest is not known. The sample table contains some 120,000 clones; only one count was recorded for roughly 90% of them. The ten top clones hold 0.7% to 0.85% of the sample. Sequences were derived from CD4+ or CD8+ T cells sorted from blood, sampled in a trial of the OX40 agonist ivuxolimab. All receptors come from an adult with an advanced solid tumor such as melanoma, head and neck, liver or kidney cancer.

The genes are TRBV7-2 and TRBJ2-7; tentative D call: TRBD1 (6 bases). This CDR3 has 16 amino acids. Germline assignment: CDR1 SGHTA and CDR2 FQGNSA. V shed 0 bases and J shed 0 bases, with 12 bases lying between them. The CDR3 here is CASSLAWGLPSYEQYF. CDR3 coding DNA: TGTGCCAGCAGCTTAGCATGGGGGCTGCCCTCCTACGAGCAGTACTTC. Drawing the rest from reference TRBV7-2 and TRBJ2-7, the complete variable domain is GAGVSQSPSNKVTEKGKDVELRCDPISGHTALYWYRQSLGQGLEFLIYFQGNSAPDKSGLPSDRFSAERTGGSVSTLTIQRTQQEDSAVYLCASSLAWGLPSYEQYFGPGTRLTVT.

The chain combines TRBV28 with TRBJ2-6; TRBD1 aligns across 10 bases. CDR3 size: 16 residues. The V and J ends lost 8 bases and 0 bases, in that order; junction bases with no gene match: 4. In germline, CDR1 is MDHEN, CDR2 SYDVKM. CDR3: CASGTGVSSGANVLTF. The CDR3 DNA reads TGTGCCAGCGGGACAGGGGTCTCCTCTGGGGCCAACGTCCTGACTTTC.

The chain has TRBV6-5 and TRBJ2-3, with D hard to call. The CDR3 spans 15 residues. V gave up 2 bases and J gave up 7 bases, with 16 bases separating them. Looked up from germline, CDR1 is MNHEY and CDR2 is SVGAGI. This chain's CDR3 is CASSYAGAGENTQYF. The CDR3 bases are TGTGCCAGCAGTTACGCCGGCGCTGGAGAGAATACGCAGTATTTT.

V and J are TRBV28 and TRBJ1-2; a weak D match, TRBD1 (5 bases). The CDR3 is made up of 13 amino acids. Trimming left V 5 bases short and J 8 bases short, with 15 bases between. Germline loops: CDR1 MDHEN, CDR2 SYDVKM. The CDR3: CASSPDGAEGYTF. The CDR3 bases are TGTGCCAGCAGTCCGGACGGGGCGGAGGGCTACACCTTC.

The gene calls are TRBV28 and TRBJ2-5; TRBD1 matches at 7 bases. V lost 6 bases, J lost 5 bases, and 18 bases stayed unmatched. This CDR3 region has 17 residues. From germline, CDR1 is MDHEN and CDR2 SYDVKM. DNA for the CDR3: TGTGCCAGCAGCCCTAGGAAGAAAACAGGGGTATCGGAGACCCAGTACTTC. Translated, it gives CASSPRKKTGVSETQYF.

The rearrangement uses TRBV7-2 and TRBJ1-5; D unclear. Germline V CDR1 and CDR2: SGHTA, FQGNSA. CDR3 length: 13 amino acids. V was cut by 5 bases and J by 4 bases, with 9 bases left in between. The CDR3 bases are TGTGCCAGCAGCACGGATCCGAATCAGCCCCAGCATTTT. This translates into CASSTDPNQPQHF. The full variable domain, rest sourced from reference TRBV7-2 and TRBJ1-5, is GAGVSQSPSNKVTEKGKDVELRCDPISGHTALYWYRQSLGQGLEFLIYFQGNSAPDKSGLPSDRFSAERTGGSVSTLTIQRTQQEDSAVYLCASSTDPNQPQHFGDGTRLSIL.

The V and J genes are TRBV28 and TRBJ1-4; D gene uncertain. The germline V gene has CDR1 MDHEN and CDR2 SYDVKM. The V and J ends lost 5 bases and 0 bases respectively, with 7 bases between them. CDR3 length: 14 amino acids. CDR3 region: CASSDTSTNEKLFF. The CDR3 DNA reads TGTGCCAGCAGTGACACTTCAACTAATGAAAAACTGTTTTTT.

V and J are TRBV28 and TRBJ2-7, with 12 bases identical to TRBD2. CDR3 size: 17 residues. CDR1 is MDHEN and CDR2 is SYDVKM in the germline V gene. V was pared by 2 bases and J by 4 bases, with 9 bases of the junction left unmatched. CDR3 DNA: TGTGCCAGCAGTTTAGGCCCTAGCGGGAGGGCCCGGTACGAGCAGTACTTC. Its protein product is CASSLGPSGRARYEQYF.

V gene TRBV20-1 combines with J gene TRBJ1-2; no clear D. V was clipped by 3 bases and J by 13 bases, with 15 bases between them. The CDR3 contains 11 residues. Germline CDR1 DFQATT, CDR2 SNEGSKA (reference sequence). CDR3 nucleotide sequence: TGCAGTGCTAGGACTGGAGGATGGCCCACCTTC. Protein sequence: CSARTGGWPTF.

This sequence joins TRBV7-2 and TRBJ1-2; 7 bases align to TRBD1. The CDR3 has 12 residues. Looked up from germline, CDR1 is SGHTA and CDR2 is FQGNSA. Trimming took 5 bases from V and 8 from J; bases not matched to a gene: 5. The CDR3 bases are TGTGCCAGCAGCCCCAGGGGGGAGGGCTACACCTTC. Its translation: CASSPRGEGYTF. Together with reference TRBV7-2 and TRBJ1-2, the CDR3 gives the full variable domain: GAGVSQSPSNKVTEKGKDVELRCDPISGHTALYWYRQSLGQGLEFLIYFQGNSAPDKSGLPSDRFSAERTGGSVSTLTIQRTQQEDSAVYLCASSPRGEGYTFGSGTRLTVV.

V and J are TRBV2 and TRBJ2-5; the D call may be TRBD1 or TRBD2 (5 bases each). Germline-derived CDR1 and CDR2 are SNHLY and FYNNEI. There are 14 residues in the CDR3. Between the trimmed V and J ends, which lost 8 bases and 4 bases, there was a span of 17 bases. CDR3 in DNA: TGTGCCAGCCTGCTCTCAGAGGGGAGAGAGACCCAGTACTTC. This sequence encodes CASLLSEGRETQYF. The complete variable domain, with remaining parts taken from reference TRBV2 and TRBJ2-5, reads EPEVTQTPSHQVTQMGQEVILRCVPISNHLYFYWYRQILGQKVEFLVSFYNNEISEKSEIFDDQFSVERPDGSNFTLKIRSTKLEDSAMYFCASLLSEGRETQYFGPGTRLLVL.

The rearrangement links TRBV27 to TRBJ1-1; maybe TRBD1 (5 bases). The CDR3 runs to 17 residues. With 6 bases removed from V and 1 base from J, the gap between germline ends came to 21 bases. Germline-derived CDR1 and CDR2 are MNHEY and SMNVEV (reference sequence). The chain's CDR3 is CASSVNPLIGANTEAFF. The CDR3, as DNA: TGTGCCAGCAGCGTAAACCCCCTCATCGGGGCGAACACTGAAGCTTTCTTT.

CDR3 sequence (DNA): TGCGCCAGCAGCACCCAGACAGGAAACACTGAAGCTTTCTTT. Translating gives CASSTQTGNTEAFF. V and J are TRBV5-1 and TRBJ1-1, with TRBD1 as a possible D gene (6 bases). CDR1 and CDR2 (germline): SGHRS, YFSETQ. V lost 4 bases to trimming and J lost 2 bases, with 12 bases between them. CDR3 length: 14 residues.

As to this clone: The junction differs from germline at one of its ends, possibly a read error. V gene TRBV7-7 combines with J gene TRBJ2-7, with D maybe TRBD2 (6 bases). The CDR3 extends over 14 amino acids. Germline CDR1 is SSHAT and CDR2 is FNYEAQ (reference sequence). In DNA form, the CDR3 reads TGTGCTAGCAGCTTAGGCGGGACGGCCTACGAGCAGTACTTC. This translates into CASSLGGTAYEQYF.

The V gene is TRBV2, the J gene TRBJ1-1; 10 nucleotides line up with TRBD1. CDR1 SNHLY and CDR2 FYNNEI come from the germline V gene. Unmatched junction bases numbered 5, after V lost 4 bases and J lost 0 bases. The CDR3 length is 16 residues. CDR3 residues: CASSAGTGALNTEAFF. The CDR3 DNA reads TGTGCCAGCAGTGCCGGGACAGGGGCGCTGAACACTGAAGCTTTCTTT.

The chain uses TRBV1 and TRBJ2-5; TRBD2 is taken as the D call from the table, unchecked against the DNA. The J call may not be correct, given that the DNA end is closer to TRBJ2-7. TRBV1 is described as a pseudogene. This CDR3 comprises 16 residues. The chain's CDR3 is CTSSQDGLADFYEQYF. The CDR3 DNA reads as TGCACCAGCAGCCAAGACGGACTAGCGGACTTCTACGAGCAGTACTTC.

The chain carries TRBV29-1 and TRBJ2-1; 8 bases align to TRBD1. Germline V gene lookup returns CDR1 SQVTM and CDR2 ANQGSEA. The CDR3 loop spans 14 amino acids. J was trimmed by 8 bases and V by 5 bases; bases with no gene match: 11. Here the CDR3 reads CSVSRQGNSDEQFF. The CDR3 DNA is TGCAGCGTTTCTCGACAGGGGAATTCGGATGAGCAGTTCTTC.